These 10 T cell receptor beta chains originate from one sample sequenced in a study of T cell responses to AZD1222 COVID-19 vaccine. Clones were sequenced by immunoSEQ multiplex PCR, and TCRdb holds only the in-frame ones, with some missing. Among 150,000 to 160,000 clones listed, roughly nine tenths were seen once. Specimen: peripheral blood, collected on day 0 of AZD1222 vaccination. The receptors stem from an adult in good health.

This clone was seen more than once but under ten times. This sequence joins TRBV4-3 and TRBJ1-1; D remains ambiguous. CDR3 length: 13 amino acids. The V gene's germline CDR1 is LGHNA and CDR2 YSLEER. V lost 6 bases to trimming and J lost 2 bases, with 10 bases between them. CDR3 bases: TGCGCCAGCAGAATGACGGATAACACTGAAGCTTTCTTT. This translates into CASRMTDNTEAFF.

The chain employs TRBV2 and TRBJ1-1, with a weak D call TRBD1 (6 bases). Germline CDR1 and CDR2: SNHLY and FYNNEI. V lost 6 bases and J lost 3, with 17 bases in between. CDR3 length: 15 amino acids. CDR3 residues: CASRGAGSRDTEAFF. The CDR3 nucleotides read TGTGCCAGCAGGGGGGCGGGGTCCCGGGACACTGAAGCTTTCTTT.

This chain joins TRBV6-5 and TRBJ1-1; D not certain. The germline CDR1 and CDR2 sequences are MNHEY and SVGAGI. Trimming pared 2 bases from V and 4 bases from J, leaving 14 bases between. The CDR3 spans 15 residues. In DNA form, the CDR3 reads TGTGCCAGCAGTTACGTCGGGTCCGGTTCCACTGAAGCTTTCTTT. Its translation: CASSYVGSGSTEAFF.

The genes are TRBV3-1 (or the pseudogene TRBV3-2) and TRBJ1-1, with TRBD1 matching 8 bases. With V trimmed by 1 base and J by 8 bases, 6 bases remained unmatched. Germline assignment: CDR1 LGHDT and CDR2 YNNKEL (reference sequence). This CDR3 is 14 amino acids long. CDR3 in DNA: TGTGCCAGCAGCCAAGGGGCAGGGGGCGCGGAAGCTTTCTTT. It yields the protein CASSQGAGGAEAFF.

This chain joins TRBV27 and TRBJ2-1, with 9 bases identical to TRBD1. This CDR3 region has 17 residues. V shed 1 base, J shed 9 bases, and the junction held 13 bases outside the gene matches. Per the germline V gene, CDR1 is MNHEY and CDR2 is SMNVEV (reference sequence). The CDR3 DNA reads as TGTGCCAGCAGTTTATTGGGACAGGGTGGGGGTAGAGTTGAGCAGTTCTTC. It is translated as CASSLLGQGGGRVEQFF.

The chain has TRBV18 and TRBJ1-1; D is undetermined. CDR1 and CDR2 (germline): KGHSH, LQKENI. This CDR3 has 13 amino acids. V was pared by 0 bases and J by 4 bases, with 6 bases between. CDR3 loop: CASSPPGVTEAFF. Here the CDR3 DNA reads TGTGCCAGCTCACCACCTGGGGTCACTGAAGCTTTCTTT.

In its sample, this clone was seen once. This chain connects TRBV5-1 to TRBJ1-2; D gene ambiguous. Germline assignment: CDR1 SGHRS and CDR2 YFSETQ. The CDR3 covers 14 residues. V shed 0 bases and J shed 3 bases, with 9 bases lying between them. For the CDR3, the DNA is TGCGCCAGCAGCTTGGATGTGAGGGACTATGGCTACACCTTC. Its protein product is CASSLDVRDYGYTF.

This sequence joins TRBV5-1 and TRBJ2-5; perhaps TRBD1 as D (6 bases). V was clipped by 2 bases and J by 4 bases, with 24 bases between them. The CDR3 is made up of 18 amino acids. The germline CDR1 and CDR2 sequences are SGHRS and YFSETQ. CDR3 in amino acids: CASSLTAPTTGIRETQYF. Written as DNA, the CDR3 is TGCGCCAGCAGCTTAACCGCACCTACCACAGGGATTAGAGAGACCCAGTACTTC.

The rearrangement joins TRBV7-3 to TRBJ2-6; D may match TRBD1 or TRBD2 (5 bases each). Germline V gene sequence: CDR1 SGHTA, CDR2 FQGTGA. V was pared by 0 bases and J by 2 bases, with 17 bases between. The CDR3 contains 19 residues. The CDR3 DNA reads as TGTGCCAGCAGCTTAACCCCGGGACGCGCCCTGGCTGGGGCCAACGTCCTGACTTTC. This sequence encodes CASSLTPGRALAGANVLTF.

CDR3 bases: TGTGCCAGCAGTTTAGCAGGGGATGGAGGCTTTAAGCTTTTGTTTTTT. Its translation is CASSLAGDGGFKLLFF. The chain carries TRBV28 and TRBJ1-4; tentative D call: TRBD1 (6 bases). The CDR3 is made up of 16 amino acids. CDR1 and CDR2 (germline): MDHEN, SYDVKM. With 2 bases removed from V and 15 bases from J, the gap between germline ends came to 25 bases.